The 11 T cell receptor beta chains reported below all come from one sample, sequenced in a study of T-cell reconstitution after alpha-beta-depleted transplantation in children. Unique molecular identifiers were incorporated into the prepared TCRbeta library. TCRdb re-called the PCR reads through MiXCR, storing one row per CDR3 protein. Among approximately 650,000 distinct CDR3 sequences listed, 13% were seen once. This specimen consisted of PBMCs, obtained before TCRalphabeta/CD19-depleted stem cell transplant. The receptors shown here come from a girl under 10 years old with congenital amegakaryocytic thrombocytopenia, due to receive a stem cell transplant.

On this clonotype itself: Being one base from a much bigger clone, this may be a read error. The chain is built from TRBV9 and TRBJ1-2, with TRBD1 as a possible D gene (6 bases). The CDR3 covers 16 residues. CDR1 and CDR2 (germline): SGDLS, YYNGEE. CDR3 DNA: TGTGCCAGCAGCGTAGACCCCACCGGGACATCTAATGGCTTCACCTTC. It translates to CASSVDPTGTSNGFTF.

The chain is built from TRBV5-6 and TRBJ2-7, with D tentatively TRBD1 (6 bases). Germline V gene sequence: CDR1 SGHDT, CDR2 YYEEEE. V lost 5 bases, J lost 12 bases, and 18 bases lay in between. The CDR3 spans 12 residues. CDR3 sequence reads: CASSPEDRNPYF. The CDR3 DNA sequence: TGTGCCAGCAGTCCCGAAGACAGGAACCCGTACTTC.

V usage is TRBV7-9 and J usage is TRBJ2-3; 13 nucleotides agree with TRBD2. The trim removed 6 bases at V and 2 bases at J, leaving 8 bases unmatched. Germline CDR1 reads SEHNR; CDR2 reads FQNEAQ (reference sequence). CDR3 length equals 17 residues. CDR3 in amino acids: CASRPGLAGTYTDTQYF. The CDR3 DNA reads TGTGCCAGCAGGCCGGGACTAGCGGGAACTTACACAGATACGCAGTATTTT.

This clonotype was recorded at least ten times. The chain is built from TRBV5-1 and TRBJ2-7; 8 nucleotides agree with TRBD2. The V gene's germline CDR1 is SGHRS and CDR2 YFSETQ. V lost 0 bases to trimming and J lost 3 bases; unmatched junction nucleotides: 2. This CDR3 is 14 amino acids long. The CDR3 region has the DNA TGCGCCAGCAGCTTGGTCACTAGCGGCTACGAGCAGTACTTC. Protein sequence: CASSLVTSGYEQYF.

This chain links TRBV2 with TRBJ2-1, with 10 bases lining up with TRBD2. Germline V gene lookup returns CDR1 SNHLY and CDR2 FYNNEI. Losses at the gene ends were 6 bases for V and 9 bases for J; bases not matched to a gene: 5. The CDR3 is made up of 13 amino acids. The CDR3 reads CASRLIAGGEQFF. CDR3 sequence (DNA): TGTGCCAGCAGACTAATAGCGGGAGGTGAGCAGTTCTTC.

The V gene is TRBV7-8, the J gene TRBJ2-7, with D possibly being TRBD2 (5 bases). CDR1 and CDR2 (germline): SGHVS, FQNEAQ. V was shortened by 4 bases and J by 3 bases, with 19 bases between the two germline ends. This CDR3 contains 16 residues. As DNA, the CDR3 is TGTGCCAGCAGCTCAGAGGGAAGGCAAAGACTCTACGAGCAGTACTTC. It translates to CASSSEGRQRLYEQYF. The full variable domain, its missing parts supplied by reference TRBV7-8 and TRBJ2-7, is GAGVSQSPRYKVAKRGQDVALRCDPISGHVSLFWYQQALGQGPEFLTYFQNEAQLDKSGLPSDRFFAERPEGSVSTLKIQRTQQEDSAVYLCASSSEGRQRLYEQYFGPGTRLTVT.

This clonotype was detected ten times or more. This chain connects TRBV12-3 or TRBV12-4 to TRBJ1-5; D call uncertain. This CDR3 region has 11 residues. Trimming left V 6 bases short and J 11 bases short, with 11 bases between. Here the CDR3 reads CASRAFRTQHF. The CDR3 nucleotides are TGTGCCAGCAGAGCGTTCCGGACCCAGCATTTT.

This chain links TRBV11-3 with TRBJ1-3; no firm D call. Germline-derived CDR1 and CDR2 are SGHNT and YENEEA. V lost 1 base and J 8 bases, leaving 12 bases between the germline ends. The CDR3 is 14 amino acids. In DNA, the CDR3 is TGTGCCAGCAGCTTAGTTGGTGACCCTTACACCATATATTTT. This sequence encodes CASSLVGDPYTIYF. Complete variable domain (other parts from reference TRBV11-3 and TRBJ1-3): EAGVVQSPRYKIIEKKQPVAFWCNPISGHNTLYWYLQNLGQGPELLIRYENEEAVDDSQLPKDRFSAERLKGVDSTLKIQPAELGDSAVYLCASSLVGDPYTIYFGEGSWLTVV.

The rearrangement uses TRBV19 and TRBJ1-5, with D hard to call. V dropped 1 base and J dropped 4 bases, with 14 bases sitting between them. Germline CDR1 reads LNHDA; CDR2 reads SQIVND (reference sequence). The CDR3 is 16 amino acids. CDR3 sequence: CASSIAPGRQNQPQHF. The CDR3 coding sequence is TGTGCCAGTAGTATAGCCCCCGGCCGTCAGAATCAGCCCCAGCATTTT.

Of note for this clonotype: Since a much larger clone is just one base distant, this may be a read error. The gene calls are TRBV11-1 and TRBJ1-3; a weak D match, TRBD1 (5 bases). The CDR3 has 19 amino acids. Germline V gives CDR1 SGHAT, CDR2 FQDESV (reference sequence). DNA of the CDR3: TGTGCCAGCAGCGGGGGTGGTTCAGGTTGGAGAAGCTCTGGAAACACCATACATTTT. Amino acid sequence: CASSGGGSGWRSSGNTIHF.

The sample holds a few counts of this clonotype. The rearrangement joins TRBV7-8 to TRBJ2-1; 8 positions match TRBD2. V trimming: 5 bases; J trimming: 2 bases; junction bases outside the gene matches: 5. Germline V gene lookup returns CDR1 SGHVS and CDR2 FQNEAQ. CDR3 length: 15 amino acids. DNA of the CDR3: TGTGCCAGCAGCAGTAGCGGGAACACCTACAATGAGCAGTTCTTC. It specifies CASSSSGNTYNEQFF. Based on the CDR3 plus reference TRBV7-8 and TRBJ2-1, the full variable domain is GAGVSQSPRYKVAKRGQDVALRCDPISGHVSLFWYQQALGQGPEFLTYFQNEAQLDKSGLPSDRFFAERPEGSVSTLKIQRTQQEDSAVYLCASSSSGNTYNEQFFGPGTRLTVL.